This TCR beta chain was obtained from a study of blood T cells in healthy people across ages. Between the trimmed V and J ends, which lost 4 bases and 8 bases, there was a span of 28 bases. The CDR3 runs 18 residues. Germline V gene lookup returns CDR1 SGDLS and CDR2 YYNGEE. This clonotype occurred a few times. Together with a sample-barcoded 5' primer, a J-beta primer mix was included in a second PCR lasting roughly 7 to 11 cycles. Via MiXCR, TCRdb re-called the 5' RACE reads, giving one row per CDR3 protein. The data contain about a million distinct CDR3 sequences, more than 30% of them singletons. Sequences were obtained from blood. The clonotype was recovered from a man aged 18 to 30 in good health. V usage is TRBV9 and J usage is TRBJ2-1, with D maybe TRBD2 (5 bases). As DNA, the CDR3 is TGTGCCAGCAGCTCCCCCTACTCAGCGGACCCAGGCGTCGATGAGCAGTTCTTC. This translates into CASSSPYSADPGVDEQFF.